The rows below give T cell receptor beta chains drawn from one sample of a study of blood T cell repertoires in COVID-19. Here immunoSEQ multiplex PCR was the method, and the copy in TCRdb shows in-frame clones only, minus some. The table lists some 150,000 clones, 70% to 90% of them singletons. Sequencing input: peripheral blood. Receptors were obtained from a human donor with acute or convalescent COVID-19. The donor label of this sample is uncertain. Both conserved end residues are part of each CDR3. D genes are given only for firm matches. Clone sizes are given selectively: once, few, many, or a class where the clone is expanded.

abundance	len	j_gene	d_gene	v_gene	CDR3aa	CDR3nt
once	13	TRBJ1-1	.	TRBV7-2	CASSLGARAEAFF	TGTGCCAGCAGCTTAGGCGCCAGGGCTGAAGCTTTCTTT
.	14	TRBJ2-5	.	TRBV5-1	CASSPLATGGTQYF	TGCGCCAGCAGCCCATTAGCGACCGGTGGGACCCAGTACTTC
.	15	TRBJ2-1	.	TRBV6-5	CASRRTGLNYNEQFF	TGTGCCAGCAGGAGGACGGGACTCAATTACAATGAGCAGTTCTTC
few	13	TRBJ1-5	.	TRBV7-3	CASSLTRDQPQHF	TGTGCCAGCAGCTTAACTCGGGATCAGCCCCAGCATTTT
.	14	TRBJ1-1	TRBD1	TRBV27	CASRMDRFDGEAFF	TGTGCCAGCAGAATGGACAGGTTCGACGGTGAAGCTTTCTTT
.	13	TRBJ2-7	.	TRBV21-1	CASSKKQDYEQYF	TGTGCCAGCAGCAAAAAACAGGACTACGAGCAGTACTTC
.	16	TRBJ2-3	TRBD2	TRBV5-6	CASSLASSGVTDTQYF	TGTGCCAGCAGCTTGGCCAGTAGCGGGGTTACAGATACGCAGTATTTT
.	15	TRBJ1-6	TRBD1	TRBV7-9	CASKPRDRYNSPLHF	TGTGCCAGCAAGCCCCGGGACAGATATAATTCACCCCTCCACTTT
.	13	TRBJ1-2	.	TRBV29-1	CSVGGGEFYGYTF	TGCAGCGTGGGGGGAGGGGAATTCTATGGCTACACCTTC
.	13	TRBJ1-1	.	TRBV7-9	CASSLGTNTEAFF	TGTGCCAGCAGCTTGGGCACGAACACTGAAGCTTTCTTT
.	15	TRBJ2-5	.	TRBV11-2	CASSFQQGGGETQYF	TGTGCCAGCAGCTTCCAACAGGGGGGGGGAGAGACCCAGTACTTC
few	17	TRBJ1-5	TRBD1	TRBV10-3	CAIGRDRGQRSNQPQHF	TGTGCCATCGGAAGGGACAGGGGGCAGAGGAGCAATCAGCCCCAGCATTTT
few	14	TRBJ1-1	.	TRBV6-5	CASSQMSSNTEAFF	TGTGCCAGCAGCCAAATGAGTAGTAACACTGAAGCTTTCTTT
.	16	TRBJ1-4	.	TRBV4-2	CASSPYYGTFNEKLFF	TGTGCCAGCAGCCCATACTACGGGACATTTAATGAAAAACTGTTTTTT
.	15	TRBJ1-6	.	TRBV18	CASSPRTNGDSPLHF	TGTGCCAGCTCACCGAGGACGAACGGGGATTCACCCCTCCACTTT
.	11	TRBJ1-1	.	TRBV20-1	CSAETEDEAFF	TGCAGTGCGGAGACAGAGGATGAAGCTTTCTTT
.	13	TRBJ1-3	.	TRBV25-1	CASRGGSGNTIYF	TGTGCCAGCAGGGGGGGCTCTGGAAACACCATATATTTT
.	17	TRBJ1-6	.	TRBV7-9	CASSPAGAEGLNSPLHF	TGTGCCAGCAGCCCAGCGGGTGCAGAAGGTCTTAATTCACCCCTCCACTTT
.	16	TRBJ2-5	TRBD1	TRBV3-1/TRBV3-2	CASSQDLPGGQETQYF	TGTGCCAGCAGCCAAGACCTCCCAGGGGGCCAAGAGACCCAGTACTTC
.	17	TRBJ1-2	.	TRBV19	CASSRVSGGPANYGHTF	TGTGCCAGTAGTAGGGTATCGGGGGGGCCAGCTAACTATGGCCACACCTTC
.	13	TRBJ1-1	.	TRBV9	CASSAVQGGGAFF	TGTGCCAGCAGCGCCGTACAGGGTGGGGGAGCTTTCTTT
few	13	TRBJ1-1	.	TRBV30	CAWTWGVNTEAFF	TGTGCCTGGACTTGGGGAGTGAACACTGAAGCTTTCTTT
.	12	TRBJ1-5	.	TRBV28	CASSFPGRPQHF	TGTGCCAGCAGTTTTCCGGGTCGGCCCCAGCATTTT
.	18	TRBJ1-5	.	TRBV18	CASSPRVGAPYSNQPQHF	TGTGCCAGCTCACCGCGGGTGGGGGCTCCCTATAGCAATCAGCCCCAGCATTTT
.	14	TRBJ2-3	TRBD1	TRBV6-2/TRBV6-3	CASSTGQAADTQYF	TGTGCCAGCAGTACAGGACAGGCCGCAGATACGCAGTATTTT
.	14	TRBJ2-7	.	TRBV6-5	CASSYQGGAYEQYF	TGTGCCAGCAGTTACCAGGGGGGAGCCTACGAGCAGTACTTC
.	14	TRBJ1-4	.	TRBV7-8	CASSFARNNEKLFF	TGTGCCAGCAGCTTCGCGAGGAATAATGAAAAACTGTTTTTT
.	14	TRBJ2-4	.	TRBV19	CASSTPGTKNIQYF	TGTGCCAGTAGTACGCCCGGGACCAAAAACATTCAGTACTTC
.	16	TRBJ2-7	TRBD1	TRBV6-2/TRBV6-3	CASSTGTGHLPYEQYF	TGTGCCAGCAGTACCGGGACAGGGCACCTCCCCTACGAGCAGTACTTC
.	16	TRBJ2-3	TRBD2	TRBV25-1	CASKKRTSGATDTQYF	TGTGCCAGCAAAAAACGGACTAGCGGGGCCACAGATACGCAGTATTTT
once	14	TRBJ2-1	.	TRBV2	CASSEVSSYNEQFF	TGTGCCAGCAGTGAAGTTAGCTCCTACAATGAGCAGTTCTTC
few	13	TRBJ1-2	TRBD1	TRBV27	CATSGQGVSGYTF	TGTGCCACCTCCGGACAGGGCGTAAGTGGCTACACCTTC
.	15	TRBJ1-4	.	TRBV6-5	CASSYPQGSDEKLFF	TGTGCCAGCAGTTACCCTCAGGGAAGTGATGAAAAACTGTTTTTT
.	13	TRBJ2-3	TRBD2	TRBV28	CASSLGGADTQYF	TGTGCCAGCAGTCTTGGGGGGGCAGATACGCAGTATTTT
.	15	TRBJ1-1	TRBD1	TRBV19	CASSIGQGAGTEAFF	TGTGCCAGTAGTATAGGACAGGGGGCCGGCACTGAAGCTTTCTTT
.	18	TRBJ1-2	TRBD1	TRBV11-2	CASSLDLVGQGSPYGYTF	TGTGCCAGCAGCTTAGATTTGGTGGGACAGGGGAGTCCCTATGGCTACACCTTC
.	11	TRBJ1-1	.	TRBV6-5	CASSRNTEAFF	TGTGCCAGCAGCAGGAACACTGAAGCTTTCTTT
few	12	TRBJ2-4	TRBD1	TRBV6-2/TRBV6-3	CASSPTGSYQYF	TGTGCCAGCAGCCCGACAGGGAGTTATCAGTACTTC
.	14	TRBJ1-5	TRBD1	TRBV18	CASSQGAEDQPQHF	TGTGCCAGCTCACAGGGGGCAGAAGATCAGCCCCAGCATTTT
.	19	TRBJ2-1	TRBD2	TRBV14	CASSQGLASGRAPYNEQFF	TGTGCCAGCAGCCAAGGATTGGCTAGCGGGAGGGCTCCCTACAATGAGCAGTTCTTC